The entry below gives a single T cell receptor beta chain sequence along with its context. What it recognizes is unknown. This entry belongs to a study of T cell responses to AZD1222 COVID-19 vaccine. Study as a whole: Second-dose recipients at about 4 or about 12 weeks were treated as one pooled group. Findings and caveats of the study: Donors were chiefly white British, with a greater number of females, and clonal diversity was perhaps underestimated. Reportedly, nearly half of unique spike TCRs recognized epitopes outside B.1.351/B.1.1.7 mutations. Repertoires in all cases were sampled only once the peak T cell response had passed.

J lost 5 bases, V lost 8 bases, and 8 bases had no gene match. Germline assignment: CDR1 LGHDT and CDR2 YNNKEL (reference sequence). The CDR3 sequence is 14 residues long. TCRdb keeps only in-frame clones here, not all; method: immunoSEQ multiplex PCR. The data contain approximately 92,000 clones, nearly 90% of them singletons. The V and J genes are TRBV3-1 (or the pseudogene TRBV3-2) and TRBJ1-4; the match to TRBD1 covers 7 bases. The source material was peripheral blood, sampled on day 0 of AZD1222 vaccination. This receptor was identified in an adult in good health. CDR3 nucleotides: TGTGCCAGCCAACGGACAGGACACAATGAAAAACTGTTTTTT. As protein: CASQRTGHNEKLFF.